A single sample gave rise to the 13 T cell receptor beta chains below, sequenced in a study of CD8 T cells in ankylosing spondylitis. Whole-study findings and limits: Ankylosing spondylitis blood appeared to be characterized by a TCR beta motif of eight highly homologous variants.

Their specific antigens are unknown. TCRdb processed the 5' RACE reads anew with MiXCR; each CDR3 protein has one entry. The repertoire holds around 540,000 distinct CDR3 sequences, with over 9.5% as singletons. Source material: blood, either unsorted or a sorted T cell fraction (not recorded which). These receptors all stem from a male donor with ankylosing spondylitis.

This clonotype has a handful of counts. J is TRBJ1-1 and V is TRBV20-1; D remains unclear. Germline V lookup: CDR1 DFQATT, CDR2 SNEGSKA (reference sequence). V lost 1 base to trimming and J lost 0 bases, with 12 bases between them. This CDR3 is 15 amino acids long. As DNA, the CDR3 is TGCAGTGCTAGAGTCGAGGGATTCATGAACACTGAAGCTTTCTTT. It codes for CSARVEGFMNTEAFF.

This clonotype was counted at least ten times. The chain has TRBV5-6 and TRBJ2-4; possible D gene TRBD2, 6 bases. Between the trimmed V and J ends, which lost 8 bases and 1 base, there was a span of 13 bases. In germline, CDR1 is SGHDT, CDR2 YYEEEE. CDR3 size: 14 residues. The CDR3 nucleotides are TGTGCCAGTGGGGGGATGGGGGCCAAAAACATTCAGTACTTC. As protein: CASGGMGAKNIQYF.

J is TRBJ2-3 and V is TRBV10-2; tentatively, D is TRBD1 or TRBD2 (5 bases each). The CDR3 loop spans 13 amino acids. Germline lookup yields CDR1 WSHSY and CDR2 SAAADI. Between the trimmed V and J ends, which lost 0 bases and 8 bases, there was a span of 9 bases. CDR3 amino acids: CASSESGTGTQYF. Here the CDR3 DNA reads TGCGCCAGCAGTGAGTCGGGGACCGGTACGCAGTATTTT.

The chain has TRBV3-1 and TRBJ2-7; weak D call: TRBD1 (7 bases). Germline CDR1 and CDR2: LGHDT and YNNKEL (reference sequence). Between the trimmed V and J ends, which lost 5 bases and 2 bases, there was a span of 13 bases. This CDR3 contains 14 residues. CDR3 DNA sequence: TGTGCCAGCAGCTGGGCAGGGGGGACCTACGAGCAGTACTTC. It yields the protein CASSWAGGTYEQYF.

This chain joins TRBV14 and TRBJ1-5; TRBD1 matches 7 bases. V shed 6 bases, J shed 5 bases, and the junction held 4 bases outside the gene matches. The germline V gene encodes CDR1 SGHDN and CDR2 FVKESK. The CDR3 is made up of 13 amino acids. CDR3 region: CASSRDSYQPQHF. The CDR3, as DNA: TGTGCCAGCAGTCGGGACAGTTATCAGCCCCAGCATTTT.

The V and J genes are TRBV10-3 and TRBJ1-2, with TRBD1 matching 9 bases. Germline V lookup: CDR1 ENHRY, CDR2 SYGVKD. The CDR3 is 15 residues long. Trimming took 3 bases from V and 8 from J; bases not matched to a gene: 10. As DNA, the CDR3 is TGTGCCATCAGTGAACGGGGACAGGGTATCTGGGGCTACACCTTC. The encoded protein is CAISERGQGIWGYTF.

The gene calls are TRBV7-6 and TRBJ1-2; 8 bases align to TRBD1. The germline V gene has CDR1 SGHVS and CDR2 FNYEAQ. The CDR3 sequence is 16 residues long. V lost 5 bases, J lost 4 bases, and 12 bases stayed unmatched. The CDR3 nucleotides are TGTGCCAGCAGCGCAGGGGCCCGGACAGGGCCCTATGGCTACACCTTC. Its translation: CASSAGARTGPYGYTF.

This clonotype was detected only a few times. The chain is built from TRBV11-3 and TRBJ2-1, with unresolved D. CDR1 and CDR2 (germline): SGHNT, YENEEA. The CDR3 length is 15 residues. Trimming cost V 5 bases and J 0 bases, with 11 bases left between them. The chain's CDR3 is CASSVRRSSYNEQFF. As DNA, the CDR3 is TGTGCCAGCAGCGTCCGTCGGAGCTCCTACAATGAGCAGTTCTTC.

This clonotype was counted many times. The CDR3 loop reads CATYRRGSYNEQFF. CDR3 nucleotide sequence: TGTGCCACTTATAGACGGGGATCCTACAATGAGCAGTTCTTC. This chain links TRBV5-5 with TRBJ2-1, with D maybe TRBD2 (5 bases). Germline V CDR1 and CDR2: SGHKS, YYEKEE (reference sequence). Trimming cost V 9 bases and J 1 base, with 14 bases left between them. CDR3 size: 14 residues.

This clonotype showed up many times. The J gene is TRBJ1-1, the V gene TRBV29-1; 8 bases align to TRBD1. J was trimmed by 4 bases and V by 7 bases; bases with no gene match: 5. The germline V gene has CDR1 SQVTM and CDR2 ANQGSEA. This CDR3 has 12 residues. CDR3 DNA sequence: TGCAGCGCCGATACAGGGGGCACTGAAGCTTTCTTT. The encoded protein is CSADTGGTEAFF. The complete variable domain, with remaining parts taken from reference TRBV29-1 and TRBJ1-1, reads SAVISQKPSRDICQRGTSLTIQCQVDSQVTMMFWYRQQPGQSLTLIATANQGSEATYESGFVIDKFPISRPNLTFSTLTVSNMSPEDSSIYLCSADTGGTEAFFGQGTRLTVV.

The genes are TRBV24-1 and TRBJ2-3; D possibly corresponds to TRBD1 (5 bases). The length of the CDR3 is 15 residues. Germline lookup yields CDR1 KGHDR and CDR2 SFDVKD. Between the trimmed V and J ends, which lost 4 bases and 6 bases, there was a span of 16 bases. The CDR3 coding sequence is TGTGCCACCAGTGACCCGGGCCAGGGCAGGGATACGCAGTATTTT. Protein: CATSDPGQGRDTQYF.

The V call is TRBV20-1, the J call TRBJ2-3; 9 positions agree with TRBD2. Looked up from germline, CDR1 is DFQATT and CDR2 is SNEGSKA (reference sequence). The CDR3 spans 16 residues. The junction had 12 bases not matched to a gene; V was cut back by 1 base and J by 7 bases. The CDR3 DNA reads as TGCAGTGCTAGAGGGGTGGTAGCGGGAGACGAAAATACGCAGTATTTT. Its protein is CSARGVVAGDENTQYF.

This clonotype was recorded many times. CDR3 DNA: TGCGCCAGCAGTCAGGTGGCCAAAAACATTCAGTACTTC. This translates into CASSQVAKNIQYF. The chain uses TRBV10-2 and TRBJ2-4; no clear D. With 5 bases removed from V and 1 base from J, the gap between germline ends came to 6 bases. From germline, CDR1 is WSHSY and CDR2 SAAADI. The CDR3 is 13 amino acids.